The rows below give T cell receptor beta chains drawn from one sample of a study of blood T cells in healthy people across ages. MiXCR, run by TCRdb on the 5' RACE reads, gives a single entry per CDR3 protein. The repertoire includes some 1,800,000 distinct CDR3 sequences, 39% of them detected once, and roughly 23% sits in the top ten. The material sequenced was blood. These receptors came from a human donor in good health. The CDR3 runs from the conserved cysteine through the conserved F or W. Some rows have no size entry. The others give once, few or many, or a class for an expanded clone.

abundance	v_gene	j_gene	CDR3aa
-	TRBV5-1	TRBJ1-6	CASSLDMSSYNSPLHF
-	TRBV11-3	TRBJ1-1	CASSPRDTLEAFF
few	TRBV5-1	TRBJ1-6	CASSLEGGFNSPLHF
-	TRBV20-1	TRBJ1-2	CSASRTSTHGYTF
-	TRBV29-1	TRBJ2-7	CSAETGTGASGEQYF
many	TRBV12-3/TRBV12-4	TRBJ2-6	CASRQGSGANVLTF
few	TRBV7-8	TRBJ2-1	CASSITGGWSYNEQFF
-	TRBV6-5	TRBJ1-2	CASRPYPKDSNGYTF
-	TRBV7-9	TRBJ2-4	CASSLVFSGTGFNIQYF
few	TRBV3-1	TRBJ1-2	CASSQDTKGADYGYTF
-	TRBV12-3/TRBV12-4	TRBJ2-2	CASSSYRGGTGELFF
-	TRBV4-2	TRBJ2-3	CASSQLGGGLLTDTQYF
few	TRBV7-9	TRBJ1-1	CASSPRTGKDTEAFF
few	TRBV7-6	TRBJ2-4	CASSLAGTLSVQYF
few	TRBV7-2	TRBJ2-3	CASSFSGLLGDTQYF
few	TRBV12-3/TRBV12-4	TRBJ1-2	CASSRTGAPLYGYTF
-	TRBV27	TRBJ1-2	CASTSTGAYSNYGYTF
-	TRBV9	-	CASSALDRTETQYF
-	TRBV5-1	-	CASSLGLAVPYNEQYF